One T cell receptor (beta chain) is described in this entry. Its matching antigen is unknown. Original handling: Because ImmunoSEQ provided only junction sequences with no quality scores, the filtering differed. The method was immunoSEQ multiplex PCR; TCRdb's version includes in-frame clones alone and lacks a portion of them. D and trimming come from the DNA, and the V and J calls and clone size come from that table. The table lists 950,000 to 1,300,000 clones, 70% to 80% of them singletons. The sample originates from a study of shared clonotypes between healthy human individuals. Study information: A few men and a couple of women, aged 18 to 49, were donors. Whole-study results and caveats: Relative to clonotypes present in all four donors, those not shared had lower generation probabilities.

Germline-derived CDR1 and CDR2 are SGHVS and FQNEAQ. This CDR3 is built from 18 residues. Trimming pared 5 bases from V and 2 bases from J, leaving 19 bases between. Sequencing was performed on memory CD4+ T cells sorted from blood. Subset specified: CD45RA-negative fraction. The clonotype originates from a man younger than 30 in good health. J is TRBJ2-6 and V is TRBV7-8; TRBD2 is a possible D gene (6 bases). The CDR3 reads CASSLLRTGAAGANVLTF. CDR3 bases: TGTGCCAGCAGCCTACTAAGGACGGGAGCGGCTGGGGCCAACGTCCTGACTTTC.